The 9 T cell receptor beta chains below all came from one sample that was sequenced in a study of blood T cell repertoires in COVID-19. TCRdb's copy holds only in-frame clones and misses some; the assay was immunoSEQ multiplex PCR. The sample has around 70,000 clones, approximately 79% seen once. The sequenced material came from peripheral blood. All receptors come from a woman in her 50s with acute or convalescent COVID-19.

This rearrangement joins TRBV29-1 to TRBJ1-3, with TRBD1 as a possible D gene (5 bases). CDR3 size: 15 residues. Trimming pared 6 bases from V and 0 bases from J, leaving 15 bases between. CDR1 and CDR2 (germline): SQVTM, ANQGSEA. The CDR3 region has the DNA TGCAGCGTCCAGGAGTGGGGGGGCTCTGGAAACACCATATATTTT. Amino acids: CSVQEWGGSGNTIYF.

This clone was seen only a few times. The chain joins TRBV6-1 to TRBJ2-3; 8 bases fit TRBD2. There are 17 residues in the CDR3. The germline V gene encodes CDR1 MNHNS and CDR2 SASEGT. V dropped 3 bases and J dropped 2; count of bases not matched to a gene: 10. Here the CDR3 DNA reads TGTGCCAGCAGTGATGGTCCGCGAGCGGGGGACACAGATACGCAGTATTTT. Protein product: CASSDGPRAGDTDTQYF.

The V call is TRBV10-1, the J call TRBJ1-5; D not certain. Germline V lookup: CDR1 WNHNN, CDR2 SYGVQD (reference sequence). This CDR3 has 15 residues. Trimming stripped 3 bases from V and 5 bases from J, with 14 bases between. CDR3 in DNA: TGCGCCAGCAGTGACATTACTACGAGGGATCAGCCCCAGCATTTT. Translation gives CASSDITTRDQPQHF.

The chain has TRBV6-5 and TRBJ1-2; 8 bases are shared with TRBD1. Trimming at V came to 7 bases and at J to 5 bases, leaving 12 bases not matched to a gene. Germline CDR1 MNHEY, CDR2 SVGAGI. This CDR3 is 15 amino acids long. CDR3 region: CASIRQGAPRYGYTF. The CDR3 DNA is TGTGCCAGCATTAGGCAGGGGGCACCAAGGTATGGCTACACCTTC.

The gene calls are TRBV4-1 and TRBJ2-2, with 12 bases matching TRBD2. V trimming: 3 bases; J trimming: 6 bases; junction bases outside the gene matches: 11. Per germline, CDR1 MGHRA and CDR2 YSYEKL. CDR3 size: 18 residues. The CDR3 DNA reads as TGCGCCAGCAGCCAGGACCCTAGCGGGGGGGCCGTACCCGGGGAGCTGTTTTTT. Translation gives CASSQDPSGGAVPGELFF.

The rearrangement joins TRBV5-1 to TRBJ2-7; 8 bases line up with TRBD1. Per germline, CDR1 SGHRS and CDR2 YFSETQ. V lost 4 bases, J lost 5 bases, and 5 bases stayed unmatched. The CDR3 consists of 13 residues. The CDR3 is CASSPGQGDEQYF. CDR3 in DNA: TGCGCCAGCAGCCCAGGACAGGGCGACGAGCAGTACTTC.

The chain couples TRBV7-8 to TRBJ2-2; D perhaps matches TRBD2 (6 bases). Trimming pared 5 bases from V and 4 bases from J, leaving 17 bases between. This CDR3 has 16 residues. CDR1 and CDR2 (germline): SGHVS, FQNEAQ. CDR3 protein: CASSRLPGVGTGELFF. The CDR3 nucleotides are TGTGCCAGCAGCCGGTTGCCGGGAGTAGGCACCGGGGAGCTGTTTTTT.

The chain carries TRBV7-9 and TRBJ1-2, with TRBD1 matching over 7 bases. This CDR3 region has 14 residues. Germline values: CDR1 SEHNR, CDR2 FQNEAQ (reference sequence). The V gene end was trimmed by 2 bases and the J gene end by 6 bases; junction bases not matched to a gene: 6. The CDR3 DNA reads as TGTGCCAGCAGCTTATTTGGGACAGTCGATGGCTACACCTTC. Protein sequence: CASSLFGTVDGYTF.

Only one count was recorded for this clone. The rearrangement uses TRBV28 and TRBJ1-2; D unclear. Germline values: CDR1 MDHEN, CDR2 SYDVKM. Trimming pared 6 bases from V and 5 bases from J, leaving 13 bases between. CDR3 length: 13 amino acids. CDR3 region: CASRKGLSYGYTF. The DNA for the CDR3 is TGTGCCAGCAGGAAAGGACTGAGTTATGGCTACACCTTC.